A selection of T cell receptor beta chains follows, all from one sample in a study of OX40 agonist ivuxolimab in advanced cancers. TCRdb's copy holds only in-frame clones and misses some; the assay was immunoSEQ multiplex PCR. The sample lists some 96,000 clones, approximately 91% occurring once. This specimen consisted of CD4+ or CD8+ T cells sorted from blood, obtained in a trial of the OX40 agonist ivuxolimab. The receptors were sampled from an adult with an advanced solid tumor such as melanoma, head and neck, liver or kidney cancer. Each CDR3 is given with its conserved first and last residue. A D gene is named only where the DNA matches it firmly. The size entry is marked missing in some rows and otherwise reads once, few, many or a size class.

J: TRBJ2-1; D: TRBD1; length: 15; V: TRBV19; size: few; CDR3: CASSIRQGAGNEQFF; DNA: TGTGCCAGTAGTATCAGGCAGGGGGCAGGTAATGAGCAGTTCTTC
J: TRBJ1-5; D: NA; length: 15; V: TRBV10-3; size: NA; CDR3: CAISDGLGSNQPQHF; DNA: TGTGCCATCAGTGATGGGTTGGGTAGCAATCAGCCCCAGCATTTT
J: TRBJ2-1; D: NA; length: 12; V: TRBV11-3; size: few; CDR3: CASSRTGNEQFF; DNA: TGTGCCAGCAGCCGGACGGGGAATGAGCAGTTCTTC
J: TRBJ2-3; D: TRBD2; length: 15; V: TRBV30; size: NA; CDR3: CAWSVRSGRADTQYF; DNA: TGTGCCTGGAGTGTACGGAGCGGGAGAGCAGATACGCAGTATTTT
J: TRBJ1-4; D: NA; length: 15; V: TRBV28; size: NA; CDR3: CASSLIGPFNEKLFF; DNA: TGTGCCAGCAGCCTCATAGGGCCCTTTAATGAAAAACTGTTTTTT
J: TRBJ1-2; D: NA; length: 17; V: TRBV4-2; size: NA; CDR3: CASSQDPQGLSHFSYTF; DNA: TGTGCCAGCAGCCAAGATCCCCAGGGGTTGTCCCACTTTAGCTACACCTTC
J: TRBJ2-7; D: TRBD1; length: 17; V: TRBV4-1; size: NA; CDR3: CASSQPLTGTGGIEQYF; DNA: TGCGCCAGCAGCCAACCATTGACCGGGACAGGGGGCATCGAGCAGTACTTC
J: TRBJ1-5; D: TRBD1; length: 17; V: TRBV7-9; size: NA; CDR3: CASSLSSGGLSNQPQHF; DNA: TGTGCCAGCAGCTTATCTTCAGGGGGCTTATCCAATCAGCCCCAGCATTTT
J: TRBJ2-7; D: TRBD1; length: 13; V: TRBV7-8; size: NA; CDR3: CASSLGTGYEQYF; DNA: TGTGCCAGCAGCTTGGGGACAGGCTACGAGCAGTACTTC
J: TRBJ1-1; D: NA; length: 12; V: TRBV6-1; size: NA; CDR3: CASSGWVSEAFF; DNA: TGTGCCAGCAGTGGTTGGGTCTCTGAAGCTTTCTTT
J: TRBJ1-5; D: NA; length: 15; V: TRBV30; size: NA; CDR3: CAWSVRGLGNQPQHF; DNA: TGTGCCTGGAGTGTACGAGGCCTCGGCAATCAGCCCCAGCATTTT
J: TRBJ2-7; D: NA; length: 12; V: TRBV5-1; size: NA; CDR3: CASSQVQGEQYF; DNA: TGCGCCAGCAGCCAAGTGCAGGGCGAGCAGTACTTC
J: TRBJ1-3; D: NA; length: 15; V: TRBV5-1; size: NA; CDR3: CASSLGLLSGNTIYF; DNA: TGCGCCAGCAGCTTGGGACTCCTCTCTGGAAACACCATATATTTT
J: TRBJ1-3; D: NA; length: 17; V: TRBV2; size: NA; CDR3: CASSEGTFGFSGNTIYF; DNA: TGTGCCAGCAGTGAAGGGACTTTTGGTTTTTCTGGAAACACCATATATTTT
J: TRBJ2-2; D: NA; length: 15; V: TRBV19; size: NA; CDR3: CARRLSRTNTGELFF; DNA: TGTGCCAGGAGATTGAGCAGAACGAACACCGGGGAGCTGTTTTTT
J: TRBJ2-1; D: TRBD1; length: 15; V: TRBV5-1; size: NA; CDR3: CASSPDRGDYNEQFF; DNA: TGCGCCAGCAGCCCCGACAGGGGCGATTACAATGAGCAGTTCTTC